This entry is about one TCR beta chain. This sample was taken from a study of control samples from healthy donors and cancer patients. Clones were read by immunoSEQ multiplex PCR, and TCRdb kept only the in-frame ones, dropping some. The data contain 85,000 to 95,000 clones, roughly four fifths of them singletons. Germline V gene data show CDR1 as ENHRY and CDR2 as SYGVKD. CDR3 length equals 12 residues. Trimming pared 11 bases from V and 1 base from J, leaving 11 bases between. This clonotype originated in a woman aged 60-75 years in good health. What was sequenced was blood. The chain uses TRBV10-3 and TRBJ2-5; D perhaps matches TRBD1 (5 bases). For the CDR3, the DNA is TGTGCCTCCGGACACCCCCAAGAGACCCAGTACTTC. Amino acids: CASGHPQETQYF.